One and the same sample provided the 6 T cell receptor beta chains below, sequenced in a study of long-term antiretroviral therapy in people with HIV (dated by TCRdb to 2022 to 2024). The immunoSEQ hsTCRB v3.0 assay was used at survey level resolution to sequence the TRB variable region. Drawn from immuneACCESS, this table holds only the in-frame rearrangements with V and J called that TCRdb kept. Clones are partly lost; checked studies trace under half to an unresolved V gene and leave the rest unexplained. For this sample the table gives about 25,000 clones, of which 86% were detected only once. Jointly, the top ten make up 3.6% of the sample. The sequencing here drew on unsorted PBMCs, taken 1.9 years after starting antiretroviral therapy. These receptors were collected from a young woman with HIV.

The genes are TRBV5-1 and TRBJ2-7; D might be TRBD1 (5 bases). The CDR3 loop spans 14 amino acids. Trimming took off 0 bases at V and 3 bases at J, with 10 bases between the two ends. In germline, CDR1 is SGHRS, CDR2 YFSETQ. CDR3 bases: TGCGCCAGCAGCTTGGACCGACAGAACTACGAGCAGTACTTC. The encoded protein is CASSLDRQNYEQYF.

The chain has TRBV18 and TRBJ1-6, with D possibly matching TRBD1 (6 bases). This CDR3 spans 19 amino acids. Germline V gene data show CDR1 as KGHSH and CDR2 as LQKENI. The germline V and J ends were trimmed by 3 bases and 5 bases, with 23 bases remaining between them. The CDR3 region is CASSPPGQVGGRNNSPLHF. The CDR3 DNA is TGTGCCAGCTCACCCCCGGGACAAGTGGGAGGTCGGAATAATTCACCCCTCCACTTT.

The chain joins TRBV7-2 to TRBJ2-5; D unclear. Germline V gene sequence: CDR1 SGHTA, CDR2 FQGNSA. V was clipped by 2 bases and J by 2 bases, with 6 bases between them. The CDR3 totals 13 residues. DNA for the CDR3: TGTGCCAGCAGCTTATCCTTTCAAGAGACCCAGTACTTC. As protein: CASSLSFQETQYF.

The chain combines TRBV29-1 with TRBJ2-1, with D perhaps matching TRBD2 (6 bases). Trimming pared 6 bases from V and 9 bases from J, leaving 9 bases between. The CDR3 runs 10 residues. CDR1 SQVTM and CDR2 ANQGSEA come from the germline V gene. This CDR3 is CSVGGFEQFF. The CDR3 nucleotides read TGCAGCGTGGGGGGATTTGAGCAGTTCTTC.

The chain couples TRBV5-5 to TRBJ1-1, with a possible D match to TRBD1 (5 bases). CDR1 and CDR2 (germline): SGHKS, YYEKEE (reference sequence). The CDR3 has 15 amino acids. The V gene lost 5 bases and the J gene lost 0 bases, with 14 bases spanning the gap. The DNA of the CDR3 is TGTGCCAGCAGTGTCCGCGGGGCAATGAACACTGAAGCTTTCTTT. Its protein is CASSVRGAMNTEAFF.

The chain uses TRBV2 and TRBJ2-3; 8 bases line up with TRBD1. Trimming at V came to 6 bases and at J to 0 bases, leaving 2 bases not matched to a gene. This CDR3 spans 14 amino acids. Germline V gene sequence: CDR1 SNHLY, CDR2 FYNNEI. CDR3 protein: CASRRDRSTDTQYF. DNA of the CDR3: TGTGCCAGCAGACGGGACAGGAGCACAGATACGCAGTATTTT.